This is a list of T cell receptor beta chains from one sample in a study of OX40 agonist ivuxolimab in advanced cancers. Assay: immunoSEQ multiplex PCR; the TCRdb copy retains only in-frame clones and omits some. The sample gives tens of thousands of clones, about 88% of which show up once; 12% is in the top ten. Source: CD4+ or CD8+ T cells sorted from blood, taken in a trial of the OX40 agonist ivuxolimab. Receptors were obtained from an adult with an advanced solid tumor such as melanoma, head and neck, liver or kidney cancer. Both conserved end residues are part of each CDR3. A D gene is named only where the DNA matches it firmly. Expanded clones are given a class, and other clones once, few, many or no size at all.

CDR3: CASSWLWREIPSYEQYF
DNA: TGTGCCAGCAGCTGGTTGTGGCGGGAGATCCCCTCCTACGAGCAGTACTTC
J: TRBJ2-7
V: TRBV11-2
size: NA
D: TRBD2

CDR3: CASSVEMHEQFF
DNA: TGTGCCAGCAGCGTAGAGATGCATGAGCAGTTCTTC
J: TRBJ2-1
V: TRBV9
size: NA
D: NA

CDR3: CASSPFEGIPNEQFF
DNA: TGTGCCAGCAGCCCCTTCGAGGGGATTCCCAATGAGCAGTTCTTC
J: TRBJ2-1
V: TRBV6-6
size: once
D: NA

CDR3: CASSAGQGVDTEAFF
DNA: TGTGCCAGCAGCGCAGGACAGGGGGTGGACACTGAAGCTTTCTTT
J: TRBJ1-1
V: TRBV5-4
size: NA
D: TRBD1

CDR3: CASSGGGTGITDTQYF
DNA: TGTGCCAGCAGCGGTGGTGGGACAGGGATCACAGATACGCAGTATTTT
J: TRBJ2-3
V: TRBV9
size: NA
D: TRBD1

CDR3: CASSLGSVGAFTMNTEAFF
DNA: TGCGCCAGCAGCTTGGGTTCGGTAGGGGCCTTTACTATGAACACTGAAGCTTTCTTT
J: TRBJ1-1
V: TRBV5-1
size: NA
D: NA

CDR3: CASSFLGAAEKLFF
DNA: TGTGCCAGCAGCTTTCTGGGGGCGGCGGAAAAACTGTTTTTT
J: TRBJ1-4
V: TRBV7-9
size: NA
D: NA

CDR3: CASSPPMGEQYF
DNA: TGTGCCAGCAGCCCGCCTATGGGAGAGCAGTACTTC
J: TRBJ2-7
V: TRBV7-2
size: NA
D: NA

CDR3: CASSVGTSYNQPQHF
DNA: TGTGCCAGCAGCGTGGGGACATCCTACAATCAGCCCCAGCATTTT
J: TRBJ1-5
V: TRBV5-5
size: NA
D: NA

CDR3: CASSLVPNTEAFF
DNA: TGTGCCAGCAGCTTAGTGCCCAACACTGAAGCTTTCTTT
J: TRBJ1-1
V: TRBV13
size: NA
D: NA

CDR3: CASTPVGEPYNEQFF
DNA: TGTGCCAGCACTCCCGTAGGGGAGCCATACAATGAGCAGTTCTTC
J: TRBJ2-1
V: TRBV7-9
size: NA
D: NA

CDR3: CASSYLPWGAQNEQYF
DNA: TGTGCCAGCAGCTATCTCCCCTGGGGGGCTCAAAACGAGCAGTACTTC
J: TRBJ2-7
V: TRBV11-2
size: NA
D: NA

CDR3: CASSLGLSGATAGELFF
DNA: TGTGCCAGCAGCTTAGGACTATCGGGGGCCACTGCCGGGGAGCTGTTTTTT
J: TRBJ2-2
V: TRBV7-9
size: NA
D: NA

CDR3: CASSLGGNYEQYF
DNA: TGTGCCAGCAGCCTAGGGGGAAACTACGAGCAGTACTTC
J: TRBJ2-7
V: TRBV7-9
size: NA
D: NA

CDR3: CAWSAGGPSEQFF
DNA: TGTGCCTGGAGCGCCGGGGGCCCTAGTGAGCAGTTCTTC
J: TRBJ2-1
V: TRBV30
size: NA
D: NA

CDR3: CASKDRQLSYEQYF
DNA: TGTGCCAGCAAAGACAGGCAACTTTCCTACGAGCAGTACTTC
J: TRBJ2-7
V: TRBV6-5
size: NA
D: NA

CDR3: CSVEDRGLAGGPSNEQFF
DNA: TGCAGCGTTGAAGATCGGGGACTAGCGGGAGGGCCAAGCAATGAGCAGTTCTTC
J: TRBJ2-1
V: TRBV29-1
size: few
D: TRBD2

CDR3: CASSVQFGGSYEQYF
DNA: TGTGCCAGCAGCGTCCAGTTCGGGGGCTCCTACGAGCAGTACTTC
J: TRBJ2-7
V: TRBV11-2
size: NA
D: NA

CDR3: CASSTAGDNEQFF
DNA: TGTGCCAGCAGCACAGCGGGAGATAATGAGCAGTTCTTC
J: TRBJ2-1
V: TRBV9
size: once
D: TRBD2

CDR3: CAARAGTGRSYNSPLHF
DNA: TGTGCCGCCCGGGCGGGGACAGGGAGGTCCTATAATTCACCCCTCCACTTT
J: TRBJ1-6
V: TRBV27
size: NA
D: TRBD1

CDR3: CATSRLRLAGVGYEQYF
DNA: TGTGCCACCAGCAGATTGAGGCTAGCGGGAGTCGGATACGAGCAGTACTTC
J: TRBJ2-7
V: TRBV15
size: NA
D: TRBD2

CDR3: CASRTGAEQYF
DNA: TGTGCCAGCAGAACAGGGGCCGAGCAGTACTTC
J: TRBJ2-7
V: TRBV27
size: NA
D: TRBD1

CDR3: CASSPDPYEQYF
DNA: TGTGCCAGCAGCCCCGATCCCTACGAGCAGTACTTC
J: TRBJ2-7
V: TRBV7-6
size: NA
D: NA

CDR3: CASSLRGNTEAFF
DNA: TGTGCCAGCAGTCTGAGGGGGAACACTGAAGCTTTCTTT
J: TRBJ1-1
V: TRBV27
size: once
D: NA

CDR3: CASSVDRGTGELFF
DNA: TGTGCCAGCAGCGTAGATCGTGGCACCGGGGAGCTGTTTTTT
J: TRBJ2-2
V: TRBV9
size: NA
D: NA

CDR3: CASSFAYSEQYF
DNA: TGTGCCAGCAGCTTTGCTTATTCCGAGCAGTACTTC
J: TRBJ2-7
V: TRBV7-2
size: NA
D: NA